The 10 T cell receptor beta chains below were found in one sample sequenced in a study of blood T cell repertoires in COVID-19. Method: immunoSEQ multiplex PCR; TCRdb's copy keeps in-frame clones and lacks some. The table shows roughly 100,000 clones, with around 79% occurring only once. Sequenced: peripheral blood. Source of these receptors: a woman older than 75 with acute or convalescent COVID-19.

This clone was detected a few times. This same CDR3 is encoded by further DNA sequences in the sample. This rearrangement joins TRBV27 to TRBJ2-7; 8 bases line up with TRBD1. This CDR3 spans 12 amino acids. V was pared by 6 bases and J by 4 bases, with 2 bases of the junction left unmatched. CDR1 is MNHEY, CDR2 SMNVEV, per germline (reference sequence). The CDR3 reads CASSRTGYEQYF. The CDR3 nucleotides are TGTGCCAGCAGCCGGACAGGGTACGAGCAGTACTTC.

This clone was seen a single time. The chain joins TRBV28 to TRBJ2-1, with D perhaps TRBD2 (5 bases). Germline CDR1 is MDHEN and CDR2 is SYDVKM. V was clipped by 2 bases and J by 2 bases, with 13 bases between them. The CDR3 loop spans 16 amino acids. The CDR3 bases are TGTGCCAGCAGTTTAAGAGGAGGATACCCCTACAATGAGCAGTTCTTC. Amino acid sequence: CASSLRGGYPYNEQFF.

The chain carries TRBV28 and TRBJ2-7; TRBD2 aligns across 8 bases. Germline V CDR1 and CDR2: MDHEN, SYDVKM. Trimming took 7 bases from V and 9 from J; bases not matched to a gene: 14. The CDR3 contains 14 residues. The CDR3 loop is CASTAVGAGAGQYF. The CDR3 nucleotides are TGTGCCAGCACCGCCGTGGGAGCGGGAGCAGGGCAGTACTTC.

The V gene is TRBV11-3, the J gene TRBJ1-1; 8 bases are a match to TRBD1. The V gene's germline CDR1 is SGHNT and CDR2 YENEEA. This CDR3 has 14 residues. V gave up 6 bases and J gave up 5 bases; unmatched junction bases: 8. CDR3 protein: CASSSGQGKTEAFF. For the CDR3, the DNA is TGTGCCAGCAGTTCAGGACAGGGAAAAACTGAAGCTTTCTTT. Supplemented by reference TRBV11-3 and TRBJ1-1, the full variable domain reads EAGVVQSPRYKIIEKKQPVAFWCNPISGHNTLYWYLQNLGQGPELLIRYENEEAVDDSQLPKDRFSAERLKGVDSTLKIQPAELGDSAVYLCASSSGQGKTEAFFGQGTRLTVV.

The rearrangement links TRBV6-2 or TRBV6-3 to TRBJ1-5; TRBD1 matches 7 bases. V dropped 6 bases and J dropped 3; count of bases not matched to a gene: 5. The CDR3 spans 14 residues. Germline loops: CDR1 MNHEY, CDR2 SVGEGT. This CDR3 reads CASSDGQVNQPQHF. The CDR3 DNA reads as TGTGCCAGCAGCGACGGACAGGTCAATCAGCCCCAGCATTTT.

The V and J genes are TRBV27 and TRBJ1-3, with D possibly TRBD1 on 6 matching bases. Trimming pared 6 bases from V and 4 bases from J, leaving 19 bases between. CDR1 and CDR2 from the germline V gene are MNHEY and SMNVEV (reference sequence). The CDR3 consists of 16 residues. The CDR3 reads CASRPHGGATGNTIYF. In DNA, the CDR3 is TGTGCCAGCAGACCTCATGGGGGGGCGACCGGAAACACCATATATTTT.

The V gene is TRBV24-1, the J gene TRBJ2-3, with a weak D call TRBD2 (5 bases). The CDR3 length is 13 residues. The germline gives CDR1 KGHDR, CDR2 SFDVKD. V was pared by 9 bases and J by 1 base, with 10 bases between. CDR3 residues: CATGQEGTDTQYF. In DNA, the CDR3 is TGTGCCACCGGTCAGGAGGGCACAGATACGCAGTATTTT.

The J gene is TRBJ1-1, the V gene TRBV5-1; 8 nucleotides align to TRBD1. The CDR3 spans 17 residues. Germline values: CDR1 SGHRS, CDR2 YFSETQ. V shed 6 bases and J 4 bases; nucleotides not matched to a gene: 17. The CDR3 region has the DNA TGCGCCAGCAAAGCCCCGGGACAGGCCCCCGGTCCCACTGAAGCTTTCTTT. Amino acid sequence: CASKAPGQAPGPTEAFF.

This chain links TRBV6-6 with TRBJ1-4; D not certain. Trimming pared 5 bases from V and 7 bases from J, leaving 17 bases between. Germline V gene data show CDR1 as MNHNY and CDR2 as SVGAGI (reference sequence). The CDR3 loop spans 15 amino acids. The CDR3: CASSPRRAGVEKLFF. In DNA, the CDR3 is TGTGCCAGCAGTCCCCGACGGGCCGGGGTTGAAAAACTGTTTTTT.

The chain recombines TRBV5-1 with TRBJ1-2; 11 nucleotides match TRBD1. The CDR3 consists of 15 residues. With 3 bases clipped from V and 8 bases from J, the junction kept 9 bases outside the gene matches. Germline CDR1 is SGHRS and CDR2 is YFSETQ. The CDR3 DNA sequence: TGCGCCAGCAGCTCCTCAGGGGACAGGGGGGACGGCTACACCTTC. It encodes CASSSSGDRGDGYTF.